The clone carrying this T cell receptor beta chain was counted ten times or more. The data belong to a study of T cells in Graves' hyperthyroidism and ophthalmopathy. The CDR3 covers 17 residues. V shed 2 bases and J shed 0 bases, with 15 bases lying between them. Germline CDR1 is SGHDT and CDR2 is YYEEEE. RNA transcripts gave rise to amplified TCR beta CDR3 regions. A set of HTBI primers served as the primers for a first-round RT-PCR of the TCR CDR3. TCRdb used MiXCR to reprocess the multiplex PCR reads, holding one entry per CDR3 protein. The table lists about 360,000 distinct CDR3 sequences, under 15% of them singletons, with 9.2% in the top ten.

Sequenced material: blood. The sequence was collected from a woman aged 18-29 years with Graves' hyperthyroidism. The chain is built from TRBV5-6 and TRBJ1-5, with no clear D. CDR3 loop: CASSLGPGINSNQPQHF. In nucleotides, the CDR3 is TGTGCCAGCAGCTTAGGGCCGGGAATTAATAGCAATCAGCCCCAGCATTTT.